This is a list of T cell receptor beta chains from one sample in a study of regulatory T cells in long-lasting Graves disease. TCRdb re-called the multiplex PCR reads with MiXCR, one entry per CDR3 protein. The data hold almost 350,000 distinct CDR3 sequences, with about 19% observed a single time. The input for sequencing was peripheral blood mononuclear cells (PBMCs), taken when the disease was refractory, from a patient treated with antithyroid drugs. The receptors stem from a female donor with Graves disease. The CDR3 runs from the conserved cysteine through the conserved F or W. A D gene is named only where the DNA matches it firmly. Expanded clones are given a class, and other clones once, few, many or no size at all.

>-|TRBJ1-1|TRBV7-3|-
TGTACCAGCAGCTTAGGAGGGAGGAACACTGAAGCTTTCTTT
CTSSLGGRNTEAFF
>TRBD1|TRBJ1-2|TRBV3-1|many
TGTGCCAGCAGCCTTGACAGGGTGGAAGGCTACACCTTC
CASSLDRVEGYTF
>-|TRBJ1-3|TRBV12-3/TRBV12-4|few
TGTGCCAGCAGTTTGAGAGGAAACACCATATATTTT
CASSLRGNTIYF
>TRBD2|TRBJ2-5|TRBV29-1|many
TGCAGCGTTGGAGGACTAGCGGGTAGAGAGACCCAGTACTTC
CSVGGLAGRETQYF
>-|TRBJ1-2|TRBV20-1|few
TGCAGTGCTCAAGTACAGGGAGGGGGCTATGGCTACACCTTC
CSAQVQGGGYGYTF
>TRBD2|TRBJ2-2|TRBV10-1|few
TGCGCCAGCAGTGAAAAGCGGGAGGGGTACACCGGGGAGCTGTTTTTT
CASSEKREGYTGELFF
>-|TRBJ2-7|TRBV12-3/TRBV12-4|many
TGTGCCAGCAGTCCCCCGGGGCCCTCGGACGAGCAGTACTTC
CASSPPGPSDEQYF
>-|TRBJ1-2|TRBV3-1|few
TGTGCCAGCAGCCAAGCAGGGCTTGGCTACACCTTC
CASSQAGLGYTF
>TRBD1|TRBJ2-7|TRBV5-1|many
TGCGCCAGCAGCTTTGACAGGGTGAGTTCGGTTTACGAGCAGTACTTC
CASSFDRVSSVYEQYF
>-|TRBJ2-7|TRBV28|many
TGTGCCAGCAGTTTTCCCCTCGTCGGTTACGAGCAGTACTTC
CASSFPLVGYEQYF
>TRBD1|TRBJ1-2|TRBV12-5|many
TGTGCTAGTGGTTATAGCCCGGGACAGGGCTCCTATGGCTACACCTTC
CASGYSPGQGSYGYTF
>-|TRBJ1-1|TRBV10-3|many
TGTGCCATCAGTGAGTCTGAGAACACTGAAGCTTTCTTT
CAISESENTEAFF
>-|TRBJ1-2|TRBV6-2/TRBV6-3|many
TGTGCCAGCAGTTACGGGGCAGGCTATGGCTACACCTTC
CASSYGAGYGYTF
>-|TRBJ1-2|TRBV13|many
TGTGCCAGCAGCCTACCTCCTGGGCTTAACTATGGCTACACCTTC
CASSLPPGLNYGYTF
>-|TRBJ2-5|TRBV28|many
TGTGCCAGCAGTTTATTGGGGGCGGGAGCAGAGACCCAGTACTTC
CASSLLGAGAETQYF
>-|TRBJ1-6|TRBV12-3/TRBV12-4|few
TGTGCCAGCAGTCCACAGGGAACCTATAATCCACCCCTCCACTTT
CASSPQGTYNPPLHF
>-|TRBJ2-2|TRBV7-7|few
TGTGCTAGCAGCTTAGGTCCAGGGCGCGGGGAGCTGTTTTTT
CASSLGPGRGELFF
>-|TRBJ1-1|TRBV20-1|few
TGCAGTGCTAGATCAGGGTTCAACACTGAAGCTTTCTTT
CSARSGFNTEAFF
>-|TRBJ2-5|TRBV6-5|-
TGTGCCAGCAGTTTTGTCGGGCAAGAGACCCAGTACTTC
CASSFVGQETQYF
>-|TRBJ1-2|TRBV2|-
TGTGCCAGCAAGCCTTATCAACGACAGACGATCTATGGCTACACCTTC
CASKPYQRQTIYGYTF
>TRBD1|TRBJ2-2|TRBV7-8|-
TGTGCCAGCAGCTACCGACAGGGGACGACCGGGGAGCTGTTTTTT
CASSYRQGTTGELFF
>TRBD1|TRBJ2-2|TRBV27|-
TGTGCCAGCGGGACAGACACCTTGAACACCGGGGAGCTGTTTTTT
CASGTDTLNTGELFF
>-|TRBJ1-4|TRBV30|few
TGTGCCTTTGCACAGGGAAGTGCGGAAAAACTGTTTTTT
CAFAQGSAEKLFF
>-|TRBJ1-2|TRBV19|-
TGTGCCAGTGCGCGGGACCTCTATGGCTACACCTTC
CASARDLYGYTF
>TRBD2|TRBJ2-5|TRBV3-1|many
TGTGCCAGCAGCCAAGACGGGCTAGCGGTCCAAGAGACCCAGTACTTC
CASSQDGLAVQETQYF
>TRBD1|TRBJ1-6|TRBV12-3/TRBV12-4|many
TGTGCCAGCAGCTTAAAATTCGGGACAGGAGGGAATTCACCCCTCCACTTT
CASSLKFGTGGNSPLHF
>-|TRBJ2-2|TRBV6-1|-
TGTGCCAGCAGTGAATTGATCACCGGGGAGCTGTTTTTT
CASSELITGELFF
>TRBD1|TRBJ1-6|TRBV20-1|many
TGCAGTGCTAGGGGGGACAGGCGGGGGTCACCCCTCCACTTT
CSARGDRRGSPLHF
>-|TRBJ1-2|TRBV12-3/TRBV12-4|many
TGTGCCAGCGCGAGTCGCCTCGTGGGCGCTAGTGGCTACACCTTC
CASASRLVGASGYTF